This TCR beta chain was found in a study of graft-versus-host responses after intestinal transplantation. Study summary: As for transplant type, recipients had multivisceral, liver-intestinal, or isolated intestinal grafts. Uniformly, recipients were administered anti-thymocyte globulin induction with subsequent tacrolimus and steroids for roughly three years.

The assay was immunoSEQ multiplex PCR, and TCRdb's table has in-frame clones only and misses some. The sample shows about 10,000 clones, around 90% of them seen only once. Notes on this clone: The antigen is not known.

Findings of the study overall: GvH clones were found in recipient marrow; some appeared first in ileum or blood. Declining HvG levels early post-transplant were linked to peak circulating GvH clone levels.

Losses at the gene ends were 3 bases for V and 0 bases for J; bases not matched to a gene: 15. The germline CDR1 and CDR2 sequences are MGHRA and YSYEKL. The CDR3 spans 19 residues. The source of this sequence is a human patient who received an intestinal transplant, so some T cells may come from the graft donor. Sequenced here: PBMCs, sampled approximately 42 days after intestinal transplant. The chain combines TRBV4-1 with TRBJ1-1, with 8 bases lining up with TRBD1. The CDR3 nucleotides read TGCGCCAGCAGCCATCCCCGACAGGGGACGAGGAGGATGAACACTGAAGCTTTCTTT. Its translation: CASSHPRQGTRRMNTEAFF.